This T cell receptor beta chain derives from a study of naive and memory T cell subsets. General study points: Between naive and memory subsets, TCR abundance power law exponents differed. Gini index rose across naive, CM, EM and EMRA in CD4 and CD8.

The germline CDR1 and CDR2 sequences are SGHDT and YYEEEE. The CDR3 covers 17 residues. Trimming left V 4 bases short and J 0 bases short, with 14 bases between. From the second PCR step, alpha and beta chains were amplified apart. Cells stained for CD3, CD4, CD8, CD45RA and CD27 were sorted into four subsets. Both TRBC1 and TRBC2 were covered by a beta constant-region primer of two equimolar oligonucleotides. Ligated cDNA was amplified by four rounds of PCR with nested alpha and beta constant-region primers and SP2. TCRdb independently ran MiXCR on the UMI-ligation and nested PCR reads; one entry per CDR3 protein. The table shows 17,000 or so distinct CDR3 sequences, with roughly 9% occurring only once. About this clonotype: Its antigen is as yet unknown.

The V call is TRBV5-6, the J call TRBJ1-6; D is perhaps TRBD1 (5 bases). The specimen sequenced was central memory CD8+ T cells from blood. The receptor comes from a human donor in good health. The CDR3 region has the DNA TGTGCCAGCAGCCTGGGACCTCCGAGCTCCTATAATTCACCCCTCCACTTT. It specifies CASSLGPPSSYNSPLHF.